This T cell receptor beta chain was captured by sequencing in a study of tumor-infiltrating lymphocytes in localized non-small cell lung cancer. In the study overall: Each patient gave resected tumor and non-adjacent uninvolved lung tissue. Overall study results and limits: Immunotypes IM1 and IM2 had similar TCR-derived T-cell fractions.

Worth noting for this clone: Its specificity is unknown.

Sequencing was performed with immunoSEQ multiplex PCR; in TCRdb, only in-frame clones are kept and a portion is missing. The table lists thousands of clones, approximately 69% of them singletons, with more than 10% in the top ten. The junction had 12 bases not matched to a gene; V was cut back by 3 bases and J by 5 bases. The CDR3 is made up of 17 amino acids. CDR1 and CDR2 (germline): SGHTA, FQGNSA. This chain connects TRBV7-2 to TRBJ2-3, with 9 bases identical to TRBD2. This sequence was found in a human donor with non-small cell lung cancer. What was sequenced was lung tumor tissue. The CDR3 here is CASSLAGGGRAQDTQYF. CDR3 coding DNA: TGTGCCAGCAGCTTGGCTGGGGGCGGGAGGGCCCAAGATACGCAGTATTTT.